The sequence of this T cell receptor beta chain was determined in a study of breast tumors, draining lymph nodes, adjacent tissues. One entry per CDR3 protein, called by TCRdb with MiXCR from the multiplex PCR reads. The sample has about 140,000 distinct CDR3 sequences, roughly 33% seen once. There are 14 residues in the CDR3. The V gene's germline CDR1 is SGHVS and CDR2 FQNEAQ. Study observations and caveats: Tumors had less TCR diversity than lymph nodes, more than nontumor tissue. Most tumor T cells seemingly derive from lymph node, then expand in tumor. That most tumor T cells come from lymph nodes remained unproven. Tumor and nontumor repertoires were significantly more similar in luminal-like than in basal-like breast cancer.

Note on this clonotype: Its antigen is not identified. Because the CDR3 is missing its conserved closing phenylalanine or tryptophan, this is likely a read error.

Axillary draining lymph nodes of breast cancer patients supplied the node samples. Sequencing input: axillary lymph node tissue. The clonotype comes from a female donor with breast cancer. Some clones in this sample may be carry-over from other donors' samples. The rearrangement joins TRBV7-8 to TRBJ1-5; D ambiguous. CDR3 sequence: CASSLYNSNRPQHL. The CDR3 DNA follows: TGTGCCAGCAGCTTATACAACAGCAATCGGCCCCAGCATCTT.